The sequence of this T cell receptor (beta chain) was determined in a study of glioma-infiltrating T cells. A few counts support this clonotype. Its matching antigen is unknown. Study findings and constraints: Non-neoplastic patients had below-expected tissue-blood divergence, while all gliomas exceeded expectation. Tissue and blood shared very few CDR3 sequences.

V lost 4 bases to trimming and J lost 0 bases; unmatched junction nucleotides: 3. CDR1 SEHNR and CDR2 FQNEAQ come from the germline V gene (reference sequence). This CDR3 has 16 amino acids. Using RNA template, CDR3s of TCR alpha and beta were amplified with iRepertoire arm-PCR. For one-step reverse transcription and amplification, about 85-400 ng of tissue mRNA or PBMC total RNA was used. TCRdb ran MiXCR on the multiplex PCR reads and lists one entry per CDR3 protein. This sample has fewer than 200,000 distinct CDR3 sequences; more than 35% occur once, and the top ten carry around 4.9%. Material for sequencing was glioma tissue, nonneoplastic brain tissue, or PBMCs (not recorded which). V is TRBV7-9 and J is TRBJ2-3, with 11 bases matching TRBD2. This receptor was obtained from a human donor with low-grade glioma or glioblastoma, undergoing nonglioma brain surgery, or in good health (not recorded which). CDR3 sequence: CASSSRLAGSTDTQYF. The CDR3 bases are TGTGCCAGCAGCTCCCGACTAGCGGGGAGCACAGATACGCAGTATTTT.